This paragraph reports one T cell receptor (beta chain). The record originates from a study of blood T cell repertoires in COVID-19. The wider study: In each case, the material was cDNA or gDNA derived from T cells, B-cell-depleted T cells, or PBMCs.

CDR3 size: 14 residues. Germline values: CDR1 SGHTA, CDR2 FQGNSA. The J segment lost 7 bases and the V segment lost 4 bases, leaving 5 bases of the junction unmatched. As processed by the authors: By means of reference gene primer amplification, nucleated cell counts were estimated. The repertoire was sequenced with immunoSEQ multiplex PCR; TCRdb's copy has only in-frame clones and lacks some. V and J calls and clone size come straight from that table; D and trimming were deduced from the DNA. The sample contains around 250,000 clones, 70% to 90% of which appear only once. Sequenced material: peripheral blood. The sequence came from a man between 18 and 35 years old with active or convalescent COVID-19. The V call is TRBV7-2, the J call TRBJ2-2; 8 nucleotides agree with TRBD2. The DNA of the CDR3 is TGTGCCAGCAGCTCGGGACTAGTAAGCGGGGAGCTGTTTTTT. It codes for CASSSGLVSGELFF.